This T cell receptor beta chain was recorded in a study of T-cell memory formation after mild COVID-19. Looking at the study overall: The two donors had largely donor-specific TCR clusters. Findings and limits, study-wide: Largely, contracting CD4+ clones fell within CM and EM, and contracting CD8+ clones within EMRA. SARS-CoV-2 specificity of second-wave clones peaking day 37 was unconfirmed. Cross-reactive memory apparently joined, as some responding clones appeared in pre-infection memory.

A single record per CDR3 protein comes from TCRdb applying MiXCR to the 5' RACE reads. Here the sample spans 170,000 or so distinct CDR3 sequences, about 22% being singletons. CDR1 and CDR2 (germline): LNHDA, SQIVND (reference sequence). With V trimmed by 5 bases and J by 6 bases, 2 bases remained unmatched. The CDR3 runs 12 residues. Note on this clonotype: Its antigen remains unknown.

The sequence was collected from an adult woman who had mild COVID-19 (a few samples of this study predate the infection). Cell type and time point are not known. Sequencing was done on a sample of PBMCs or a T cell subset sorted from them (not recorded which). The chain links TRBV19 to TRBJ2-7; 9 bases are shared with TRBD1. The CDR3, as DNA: TGTGCCAGTAGTGGGACAGGGACCGAGCAGTACTTC. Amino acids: CASSGTGTEQYF.